This entry lists 22 T cell receptor beta chains sequenced from one sample in a study of cytomegalovirus exposure and HLA in healthy donors. Primers included in the PCR were 60 Vbeta and 13 Jbeta primers. The assay was immunoSEQ multiplex PCR, and TCRdb's table has in-frame clones only and misses some. The data contain some 130,000 clones, 79% of them seen just once; the ten biggest clones take up 1.1%. Specimen: PBMCs. The origin of the receptors is a male donor in good health and CMV-seronegative.

The V and J genes are TRBV11-2 and TRBJ2-2, with unresolved D. The CDR3 loop spans 16 amino acids. Per the germline V gene, CDR1 is SGHAT and CDR2 is FQNNGV. Trimming removed 0 bases from V and 2 bases from J, with 10 bases in between. In DNA, the CDR3 is TGTGCCAGCAGCTTAGAAATGGCCCCTAACACCGGGGAGCTGTTTTTT. Protein product: CASSLEMAPNTGELFF.

The V and J genes are TRBV11-1 and TRBJ1-4; perhaps TRBD1 as D (6 bases). V was shortened by 5 bases and J by 5 bases, with 15 bases between the two germline ends. Germline V gene lookup returns CDR1 SGHAT and CDR2 FQDESV (reference sequence). The CDR3 covers 15 residues. The CDR3 loop is CASSIRTEPNEKLFF. CDR3 bases: TGTGCCAGCAGCATCCGGACAGAACCCAATGAAAAACTGTTTTTT.

The J gene is TRBJ1-6, the V gene TRBV7-2, with a tentative D call TRBD1 (6 bases). Per germline, CDR1 SGHTA and CDR2 FQGNSA. The germline V and J ends were trimmed by 4 bases and 6 bases, with 13 bases remaining between them. This CDR3 contains 15 residues. The CDR3 spells CASSSQQGFNSPLHF. The CDR3 coding sequence is TGTGCCAGCAGCTCGCAACAGGGTTTTAATTCACCCCTCCACTTT.

This clone has a single count. The rearrangement uses TRBV18 and TRBJ2-5, with 11 bases lining up with TRBD2. Germline V gene sequence: CDR1 KGHSH, CDR2 LQKENI. Germline trimming cut 5 bases from V and 3 bases from J; bases unmatched to any gene: 5. CDR3 length: 15 amino acids. CDR3 residues: CASSIGLAGKETQYF. The CDR3 coding sequence is TGTGCCAGCTCAATAGGACTAGCGGGTAAAGAGACCCAGTACTTC.

The V gene is TRBV19, the J gene TRBJ1-2; D is unresolved. Germline CDR1 reads LNHDA; CDR2 reads SQIVND (reference sequence). The ends were cut back, 5 bases at V and 4 bases at J, with 20 bases in the middle. This CDR3 spans 16 amino acids. CDR3 nucleotides: TGTGCCAGTAGTCCCAACCGGCAGGTCTTAACCTATGGCTACACCTTC. Encoded protein: CASSPNRQVLTYGYTF.

This chain joins TRBV6-1 and TRBJ2-5, with a tentative D call TRBD2 (5 bases). Deletions cut 3 bases from V and 7 bases from J, with 12 bases between. CDR1 MNHNS and CDR2 SASEGT come from the germline V gene. The CDR3 runs to 13 residues. Here the CDR3 reads CASSESFEGTQYF. DNA of the CDR3: TGTGCCAGCAGTGAGTCGTTTGAGGGGACCCAGTACTTC.

CDR3 in amino acids: CASSLNRGETQYF. The CDR3 nucleotides are TGCGCCAGCAGCTTAAACAGGGGAGAGACCCAGTACTTC. This chain joins TRBV5-1 and TRBJ2-5, with 7 bases aligning to TRBD1. The J segment lost 4 bases and the V segment lost 2 bases, leaving 2 bases of the junction unmatched. The CDR3 contains 13 residues. The germline CDR1 and CDR2 sequences are SGHRS and YFSETQ.

This clone occurred once. The rearrangement uses TRBV2 and TRBJ2-1, with a tentative D call TRBD2 (6 bases). The CDR3 runs to 13 residues. The V gene's germline CDR1 is SNHLY and CDR2 FYNNEI. V lost 4 bases and J 6 bases, leaving 10 bases between the germline ends. The CDR3 here is CASSGQGGNEQFF. The CDR3 DNA sequence: TGTGCCAGCAGTGGGCAGGGAGGCAATGAGCAGTTCTTC. Variable domain in full (rest from reference TRBV2 and TRBJ2-1): EPEVTQTPSHQVTQMGQEVILRCVPISNHLYFYWYRQILGQKVEFLVSFYNNEISEKSEIFDDQFSVERPDGSNFTLKIRSTKLEDSAMYFCASSGQGGNEQFFGPGTRLTVL.

J is TRBJ1-1 and V is TRBV18, with 7 bases lining up with TRBD1. With 6 bases clipped from V and 0 bases from J, the junction kept 10 bases outside the gene matches. The CDR3 totals 16 residues. The germline V gene has CDR1 KGHSH and CDR2 LQKENI. The DNA for the CDR3 is TGTGCCAGCTCCCGAAACAGGGGCACGGTGAACACTGAAGCTTTCTTT. Its translation: CASSRNRGTVNTEAFF.

The gene calls are TRBV19 and TRBJ1-1; 8 bases match TRBD1. The germline V gene has CDR1 LNHDA and CDR2 SQIVND (reference sequence). V lost 5 bases and J lost 4; bases outside the gene matches: 9. This CDR3 comprises 15 residues. CDR3 nucleotide sequence: TGTGCCAGTAGTCCCGAAGGACAGGGCGGCACTGAAGCTTTCTTT. Its translation: CASSPEGQGGTEAFF. Looking up the rest from reference TRBV19 and TRBJ1-1 gives the full variable domain: DGGITQSPKYLFRKEGQNVTLSCEQNLNHDAMYWYRQDPGQGLRLIYYSQIVNDFQKGDIAEGYSVSREKKESFPLTVTSAQKNPTAFYLCASSPEGQGGTEAFFGQGTRLTVV.

This clone has a handful of counts. This chain joins TRBV5-4 and TRBJ2-3; D is perhaps TRBD2 (5 bases). Trimming took 3 bases from V and 2 from J, leaving 10 bases between them. Germline V lookup: CDR1 SGHNT, CDR2 YYREEE (reference sequence). This CDR3 contains 14 residues. CDR3 protein: CASSSRTDTDTQYF. The CDR3 bases are TGTGCCAGCAGCTCACGGACTGACACAGATACGCAGTATTTT.

The chain recombines TRBV7-3 with TRBJ1-5, with D hard to call. V lost 5 bases to trimming and J lost 3 bases, with 8 bases between them. The CDR3 runs to 13 residues. Per the germline V gene, CDR1 is SGHTA and CDR2 is FQGTGA. Here the CDR3 reads CASSPGVNQPQHF. The CDR3 bases are TGTGCCAGCAGCCCCGGGGTCAATCAGCCCCAGCATTTT.

The V and J genes are TRBV7-2 and TRBJ2-7, with 10 bases matching TRBD2. The CDR3 consists of 15 residues. After removal of 4 bases from V and 3 bases from J, the junction contained 6 bases not matched to a gene. Germline CDR1 SGHTA, CDR2 FQGNSA. The CDR3 is CASSSTSGENYEQYF. The CDR3 nucleotides are TGTGCCAGCAGCTCAACTAGCGGGGAAAACTACGAGCAGTACTTC.

The chain links TRBV27 to TRBJ2-3; TRBD2 is a possible D gene (5 bases). The CDR3 loop spans 11 amino acids. Germline lookup yields CDR1 MNHEY and CDR2 SMNVEV (reference sequence). Trimming cost V 7 bases and J 7 bases, with 9 bases left between them. The CDR3 spells CASTRGHTQYF. The CDR3 DNA reads TGTGCCAGCACCAGAGGGCATACGCAGTATTTT.

In nucleotides, the CDR3 is TGTGCCAGCACCAGTTACAGGGCCAACGCAGGCTCCTACAATGAGCAGTTCTTC. This gives the protein CASTSYRANAGSYNEQFF. V usage is TRBV7-9 and J usage is TRBJ2-1; maybe TRBD1 (6 bases). V lost 7 bases to trimming and J lost 0 bases, with 22 bases between them. CDR1 and CDR2 (germline): SEHNR, FQNEAQ (reference sequence). The CDR3 has 18 residues.

The V gene is TRBV11-3, the J gene TRBJ2-3; 16 bases agree with TRBD2. The CDR3 has 17 residues. With 5 bases clipped from V and 6 bases from J, the junction kept 8 bases outside the gene matches. Germline values: CDR1 SGHNT, CDR2 YENEEA. CDR3 protein: CASSPGLAGGRGDTQYF. The CDR3, as DNA: TGTGCCAGCAGCCCGGGACTAGCGGGGGGGCGGGGTGATACGCAGTATTTT.

V and J are TRBV19 and TRBJ1-1; 9 nucleotides agree with TRBD1. V lost 8 bases, J lost 10 bases, and 5 bases stayed unmatched. This CDR3 has 11 residues. CDR1 and CDR2 (germline): LNHDA, SQIVND (reference sequence). The CDR3 is CASLQGAGAFF. Written as DNA, the CDR3 is TGTGCCAGTTTACAGGGGGCCGGAGCTTTCTTT.

This clone was observed once. The rearrangement joins TRBV16 to TRBJ1-5; 9 positions match TRBD1. CDR1 is KGHSY and CDR2 is FQNENV in the germline V gene. This CDR3 contains 18 residues. Trimming took 0 bases from V and 4 from J; bases not matched to a gene: 10. The CDR3: CASSQSKGTGTTNQPQHF. CDR3 nucleotides: TGTGCCAGCAGCCAATCGAAGGGGACAGGGACGACGAATCAGCCCCAGCATTTT.

This chain connects TRBV18 to TRBJ1-1; 8 bases are a match to TRBD1. CDR1 and CDR2 (germline): KGHSH, LQKENI. CDR3 length: 14 amino acids. V dropped 3 bases and J dropped 6; count of bases not matched to a gene: 6. The CDR3 bases are TGTGCCAGCTCACCCCAGGGGGCGCGGGCTGAAGCTTTCTTT. Translated, it gives CASSPQGARAEAFF.

The CDR3 here is CASSSGTGLGSPLHF. The DNA of the CDR3 is TGTGCCAGCAGCTCTGGGACAGGGCTGGGTTCACCCCTCCACTTT. The chain couples TRBV7-9 to TRBJ1-6; 9 bases match TRBD1. The J segment lost 9 bases and the V segment lost 4 bases, leaving 7 bases of the junction unmatched. The CDR3 runs 15 residues. Per the germline V gene, CDR1 is SEHNR and CDR2 is FQNEAQ (reference sequence). The complete variable domain, with remaining parts taken from reference TRBV7-9 and TRBJ1-6, reads DTGVSQNPRHKITKRGQNVTFRCDPISEHNRLYWYRQTLGQGPEFLTYFQNEAQLEKSRLLSDRFSAERPKGSFSTLEIQRTEQGDSAMYLCASSSGTGLGSPLHFGNGTRLTVT.

The chain is built from TRBV7-8 and TRBJ2-7; 11 nucleotides line up with TRBD1. Germline V gene lookup returns CDR1 SGHVS and CDR2 FQNEAQ. The CDR3 totals 14 residues. The V gene end was trimmed by 3 bases and the J gene end by 3 bases; junction bases not matched to a gene: 1. The CDR3 loop is CASSLGQGVYEQYF. The CDR3 region has the DNA TGTGCCAGCAGCTTGGGACAGGGGGTCTACGAGCAGTACTTC.

This clone has only one observation. This rearrangement joins TRBV5-6 to TRBJ2-7; 12 bases are a match to TRBD1. The CDR3 extends over 15 amino acids. Germline trimming cut 4 bases from V and 4 bases from J; bases unmatched to any gene: 6. Germline CDR1 and CDR2: SGHDT and YYEEEE. CDR3 region: CASSPGTGGGYEQYF. The CDR3 DNA sequence: TGTGCCAGCAGCCCCGGGACAGGGGGCGGGTACGAGCAGTACTTC.